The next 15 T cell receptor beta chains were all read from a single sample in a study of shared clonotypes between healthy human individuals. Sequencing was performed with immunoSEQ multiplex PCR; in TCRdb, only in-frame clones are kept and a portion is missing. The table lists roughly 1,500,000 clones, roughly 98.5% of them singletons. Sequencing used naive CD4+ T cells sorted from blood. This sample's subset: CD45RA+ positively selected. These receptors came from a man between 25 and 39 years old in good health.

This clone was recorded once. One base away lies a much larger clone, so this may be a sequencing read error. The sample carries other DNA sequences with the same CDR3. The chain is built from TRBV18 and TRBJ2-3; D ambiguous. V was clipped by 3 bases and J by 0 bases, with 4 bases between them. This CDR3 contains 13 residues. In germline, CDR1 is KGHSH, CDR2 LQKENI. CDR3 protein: CASSPPSTDTQYF. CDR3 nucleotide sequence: TGTGCCAGCTCACCTCCGAGCACAGATACGCAGTATTTT.

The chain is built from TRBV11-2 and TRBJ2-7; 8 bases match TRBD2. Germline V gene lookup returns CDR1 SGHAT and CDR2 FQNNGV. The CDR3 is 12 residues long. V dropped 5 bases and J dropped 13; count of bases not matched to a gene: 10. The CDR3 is CASSGRAGARYF. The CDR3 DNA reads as TGTGCCAGCAGCGGGAGAGCGGGAGCACGATACTTC. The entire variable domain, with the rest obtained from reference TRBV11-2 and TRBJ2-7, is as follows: EAGVAQSPRYKIIEKRQSVAFWCNPISGHATLYWYQQILGQGPKLLIQFQNNGVVDDSQLPKDRFSAERLKGVDSTLKIQPAKLEDSAVYLCASSGRAGARYFGPGTRLTVT.

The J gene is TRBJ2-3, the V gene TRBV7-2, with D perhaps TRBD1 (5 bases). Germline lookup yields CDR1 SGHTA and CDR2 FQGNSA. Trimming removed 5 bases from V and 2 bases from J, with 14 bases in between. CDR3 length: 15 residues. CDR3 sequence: CASSRPGIFTDTQYF. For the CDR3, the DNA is TGTGCCAGCAGCCGCCCAGGGATCTTCACAGATACGCAGTATTTT.

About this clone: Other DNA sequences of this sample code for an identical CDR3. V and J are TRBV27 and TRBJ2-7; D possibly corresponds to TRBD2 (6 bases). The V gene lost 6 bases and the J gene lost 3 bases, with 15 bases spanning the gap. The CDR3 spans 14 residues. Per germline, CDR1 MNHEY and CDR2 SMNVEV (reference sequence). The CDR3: CASSLRDGSYEQYF. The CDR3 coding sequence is TGTGCCAGCAGCCTCCGGGACGGGAGCTACGAGCAGTACTTC.

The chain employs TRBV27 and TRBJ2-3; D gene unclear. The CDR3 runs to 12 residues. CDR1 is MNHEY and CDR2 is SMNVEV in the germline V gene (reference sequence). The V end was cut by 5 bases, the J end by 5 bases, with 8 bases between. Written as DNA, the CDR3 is TGTGCCAGCAGTCCATGGGGAGATACGCAGTATTTT. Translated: CASSPWGDTQYF.

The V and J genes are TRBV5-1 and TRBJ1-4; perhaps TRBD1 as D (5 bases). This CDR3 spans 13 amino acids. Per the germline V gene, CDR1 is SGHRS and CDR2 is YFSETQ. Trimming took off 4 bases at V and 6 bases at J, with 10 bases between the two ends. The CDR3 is CASSPQQDEKLFF. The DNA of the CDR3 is TGCGCCAGCAGCCCGCAACAGGATGAAAAACTGTTTTTT.

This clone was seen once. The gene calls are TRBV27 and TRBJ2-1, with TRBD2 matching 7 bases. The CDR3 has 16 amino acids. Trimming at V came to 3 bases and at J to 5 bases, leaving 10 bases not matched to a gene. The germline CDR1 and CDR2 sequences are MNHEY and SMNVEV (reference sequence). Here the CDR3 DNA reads TGTGCCAGCAGTTTTAGGGTCTCGGGAGGACACAATGAGCAGTTCTTC. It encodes CASSFRVSGGHNEQFF.

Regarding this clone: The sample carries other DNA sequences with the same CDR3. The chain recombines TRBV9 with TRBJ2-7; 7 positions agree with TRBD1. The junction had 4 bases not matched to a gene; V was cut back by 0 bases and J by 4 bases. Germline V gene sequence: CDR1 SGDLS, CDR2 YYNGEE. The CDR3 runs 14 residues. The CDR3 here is CASSVEAGGYEQYF. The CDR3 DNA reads TGTGCCAGCAGCGTAGAGGCAGGGGGTTACGAGCAGTACTTC.

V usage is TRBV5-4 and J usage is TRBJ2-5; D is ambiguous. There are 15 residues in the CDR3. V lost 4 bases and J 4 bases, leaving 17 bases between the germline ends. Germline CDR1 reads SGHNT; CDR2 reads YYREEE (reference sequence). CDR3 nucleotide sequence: TGTGCCAGCAGCCAAACTTTGGGTTTTGGAGAGACCCAGTACTTC. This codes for CASSQTLGFGETQYF.

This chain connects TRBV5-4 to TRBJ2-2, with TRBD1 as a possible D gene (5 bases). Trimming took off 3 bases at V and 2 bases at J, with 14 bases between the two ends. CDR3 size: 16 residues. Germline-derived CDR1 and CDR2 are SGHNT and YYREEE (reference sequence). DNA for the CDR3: TGTGCCAGCAGCTGGGGCCTGCCTATAAACACCGGGGAGCTGTTTTTT. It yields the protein CASSWGLPINTGELFF.

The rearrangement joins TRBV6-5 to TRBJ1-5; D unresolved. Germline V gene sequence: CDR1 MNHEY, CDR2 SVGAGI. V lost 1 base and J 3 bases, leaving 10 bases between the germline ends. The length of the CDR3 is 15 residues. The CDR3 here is CASSYLGMANQPQHF. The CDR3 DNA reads TGTGCCAGCAGTTACTTGGGCATGGCCAATCAGCCCCAGCATTTT.

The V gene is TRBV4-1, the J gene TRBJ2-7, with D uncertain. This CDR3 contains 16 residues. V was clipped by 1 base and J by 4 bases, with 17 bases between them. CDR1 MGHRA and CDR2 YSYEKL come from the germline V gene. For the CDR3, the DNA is TGCGCCAGCAGCCAAGGTGAAACGGCTCTTGGTTACGAGCAGTACTTC. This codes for CASSQGETALGYEQYF.

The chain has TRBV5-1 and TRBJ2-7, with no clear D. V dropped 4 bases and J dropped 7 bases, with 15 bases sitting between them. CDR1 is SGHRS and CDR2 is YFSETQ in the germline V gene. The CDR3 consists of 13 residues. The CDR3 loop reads CASSSQGFGEQYF. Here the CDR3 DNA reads TGCGCCAGCAGCAGTCAAGGGTTCGGTGAGCAGTACTTC.

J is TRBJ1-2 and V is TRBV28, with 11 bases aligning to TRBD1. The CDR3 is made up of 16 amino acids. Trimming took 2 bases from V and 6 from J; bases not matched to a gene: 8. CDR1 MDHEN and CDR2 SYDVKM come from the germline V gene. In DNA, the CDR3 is TGTGCCAGCAGTTTAGTATTGAAGGGACAGGGGGATGGCTACACCTTC. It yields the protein CASSLVLKGQGDGYTF.

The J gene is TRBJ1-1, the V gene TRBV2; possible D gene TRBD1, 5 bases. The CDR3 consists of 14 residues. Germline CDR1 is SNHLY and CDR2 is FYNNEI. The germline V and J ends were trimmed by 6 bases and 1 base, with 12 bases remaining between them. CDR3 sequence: CASSRQRRNTEAFF. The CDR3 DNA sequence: TGTGCCAGCAGCCGACAGCGGCGGAACACTGAAGCTTTCTTT.